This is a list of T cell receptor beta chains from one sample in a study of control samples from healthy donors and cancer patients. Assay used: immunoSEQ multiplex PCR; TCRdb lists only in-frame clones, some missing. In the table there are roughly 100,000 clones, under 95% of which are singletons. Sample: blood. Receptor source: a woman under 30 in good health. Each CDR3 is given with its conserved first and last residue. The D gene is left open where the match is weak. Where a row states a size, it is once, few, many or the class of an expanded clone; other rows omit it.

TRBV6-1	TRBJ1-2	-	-	TGTGCCAGCAGTGACGGGGCCTTATGGGGTGGCTACACCTTC	CASSDGALWGGYTF
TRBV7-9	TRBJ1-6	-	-	TGTGCCAGCAGCTACCAGGGGTATAATTCACCCCTCCACTTT	CASSYQGYNSPLHF
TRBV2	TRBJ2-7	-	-	TGTGCCAGCAGTGAACAGGGGTTATACGAGCAGTACTTC	CASSEQGLYEQYF
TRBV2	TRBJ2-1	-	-	TGTGCCAGCAGTGATTCCCTAGGGAGTGAGCAGTTCTTC	CASSDSLGSEQFF
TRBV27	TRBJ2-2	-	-	TGTGCCAGCAGGGCCACAGGGTTTTCCGGGGAGCTGTTTTTT	CASRATGFSGELFF
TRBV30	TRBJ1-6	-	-	TGTGCCTGGAGTGTATGGGACAACAACTATTCACCCCTCCACTTT	CAWSVWDNNYSPLHF
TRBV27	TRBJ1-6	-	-	TGTGCCAGCAGTTTTCACAGGGCAAATTCACCCCTCCACTTT	CASSFHRANSPLHF
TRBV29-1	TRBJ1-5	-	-	TGCAGCGGAACCGGGACAAGGGGGAATCAGCCCCAGCATTTT	CSGTGTRGNQPQHF
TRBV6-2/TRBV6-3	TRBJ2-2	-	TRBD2	TGTGCCAGCAGTCTCGGACTAGCGGGGATCTCCGGGGAGCTGTTTTTT	CASSLGLAGISGELFF
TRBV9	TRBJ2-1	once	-	TGTGCCAGCAGCGTAGGACCGGACTACCGTAATGAGCAGTTCTTC	CASSVGPDYRNEQFF
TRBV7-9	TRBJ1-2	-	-	TGTGCCAGCAGCCCCAAGACTGGCTACACCTTC	CASSPKTGYTF
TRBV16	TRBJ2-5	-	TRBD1	TGTGCCAGCAGCCAATCCACAGGGGGATTCCAAGAGACCCAGTACTTC	CASSQSTGGFQETQYF
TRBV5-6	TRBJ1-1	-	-	TGTGCCAGCAGCTTATCAGGGTTCGGGAACACTGAAGCTTTCTTT	CASSLSGFGNTEAFF
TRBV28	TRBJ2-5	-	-	TGTGCCACCACAGGGCGAGGGGAGACCCAGTACTTC	CATTGRGETQYF
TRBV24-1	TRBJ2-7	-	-	TGTGCCACCAGTGATGGGGGGGGCTCTCGGAGCTCCTACGAGCAGTACTTC	CATSDGGGSRSSYEQYF
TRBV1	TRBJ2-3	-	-	TGCACCAGCCGGGGGCTCCTAGCTTCCTACGATACGCAGTATTTT	CTSRGLLASYDTQYF
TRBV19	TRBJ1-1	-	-	TGTGCCAGTAGTCCTCAGGGAGGTTTTACTGAAGCTTTCTTT	CASSPQGGFTEAFF
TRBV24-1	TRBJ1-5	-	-	TGTGCCACCAGGGGAAGGGCTGGACAGCCCCAGCATTTT	CATRGRAGQPQHF
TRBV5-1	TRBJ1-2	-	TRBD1	TGCGCCAGCAGCTTGGGGGACAGGGATTACCTTTATGGCTACACCTTC	CASSLGDRDYLYGYTF
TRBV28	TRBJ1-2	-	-	TGTGCCAGCAGTACCCCCGCCCCAGGTAGCGGCTACACCTTC	CASSTPAPGSGYTF
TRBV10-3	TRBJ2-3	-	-	TGTGCCATCAGGGCGGGGACCGCCAAGGCGGATACGCAGTATTTT	CAIRAGTAKADTQYF
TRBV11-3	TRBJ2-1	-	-	TGTGCCAGCAGTTTACCGGGGCCTGGGGCCAATGAGCAGTTCTTC	CASSLPGPGANEQFF
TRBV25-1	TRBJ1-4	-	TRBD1	TGTGCCAGCAGCCCCGGGACAGGGCCTAATGAAAAACTGTTTTTT	CASSPGTGPNEKLFF
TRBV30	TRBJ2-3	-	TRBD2	TGTGCCTGGAGCGCTCTCTTGACGCTAGCGGGGGGGCCAGATACGCAGTATTTT	CAWSALLTLAGGPDTQYF
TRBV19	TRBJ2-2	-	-	TGTGCCAGTAGTGTCCGGGGCCAGGGCACCGGGGAGCTGTTTTTT	CASSVRGQGTGELFF
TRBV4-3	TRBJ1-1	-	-	TGCGCCAGCAGCCAAGATCCCCGAGGGAACACTGAAGCTTTCTTT	CASSQDPRGNTEAFF
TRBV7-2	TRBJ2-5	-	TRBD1	TGTGCCAGCAGCCGGGACAGGGCGGAGGAGACCCAGTACTTC	CASSRDRAEETQYF
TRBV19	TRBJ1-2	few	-	TGTGCCAGTAGTAGTCAGAGGGGGTCCCCTTATGGCTACACCTTC	CASSSQRGSPYGYTF
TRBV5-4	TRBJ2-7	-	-	TGTGCCAGCAGCTTGGATAGGGTCTACTACGAGCAGTACTTC	CASSLDRVYYEQYF
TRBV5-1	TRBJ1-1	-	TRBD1	TGCGCCAGCAGGCGATATCGGGACAGGGAGAACACTGAAGCTTTCTTT	CASRRYRDRENTEAFF
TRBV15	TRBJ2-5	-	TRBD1	TGTGCCACCAGCAGAGGACAGGGGGCCGGGGAGACCCAGTACTTC	CATSRGQGAGETQYF
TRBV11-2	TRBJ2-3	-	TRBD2	TGTGCCAGCAGCCCTAGCGGGAGCGCCTGGTCTGATACGCAGTATTTT	CASSPSGSAWSDTQYF
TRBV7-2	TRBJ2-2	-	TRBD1	TGTGCCAGCAGCCGCAGACAGGGGGGAGGCGGGGAGCTGTTTTTT	CASSRRQGGGGELFF
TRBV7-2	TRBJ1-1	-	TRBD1	TGTGCCAGCAGCTCTTGGACAGGGGAAACCACTGAAGCTTTCTTT	CASSSWTGETTEAFF
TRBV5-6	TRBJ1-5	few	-	TGTGCCAGCAGCTTGGGCCGGCCTAAGCCCCAGCATTTT	CASSLGRPKPQHF
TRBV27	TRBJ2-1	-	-	TGTGCCAGCAGTTTATGGCCTAGTGGTGGCAATGAGCAGTTCTTC	CASSLWPSGGNEQFF
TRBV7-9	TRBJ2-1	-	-	TGTGCCAGCACTCCCCCGGGTTACAATGAGCAGTTCTTC	CASTPPGYNEQFF
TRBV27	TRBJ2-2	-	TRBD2	TGTGCCAGCAGTCGGACTAGCGGGACCGGGGAGCTGTTTTTT	CASSRTSGTGELFF
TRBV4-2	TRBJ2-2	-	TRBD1	TGTGCCAGCAGCCAAGAGAGCAGGGGGCACACCGGGGAGCTGTTTTTT	CASSQESRGHTGELFF
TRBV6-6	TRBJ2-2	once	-	TGTGCCAGCAGTTCCACCATTAACACCGGGGAGCTGTTTTTT	CASSSTINTGELFF
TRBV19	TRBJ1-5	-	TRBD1	TGTGCCAGTAGTGCTGGGACAGGGTTGAGGCATTTT	CASSAGTGLRHF
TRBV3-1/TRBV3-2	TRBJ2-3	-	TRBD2	TGTGCCAGCAGCGAACGCGGGACTACCCACCCGGATACGCAGTATTTT	CASSERGTTHPDTQYF
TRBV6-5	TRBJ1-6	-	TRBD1	TGTGCCACCTTGGACAGGGCTAATTCACCCCTCCACTTT	CATLDRANSPLHF
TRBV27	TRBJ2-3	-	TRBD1	TGTGCCAGCAGTCCTCGACAGGGGAGGACAGATACGCAGTATTTT	CASSPRQGRTDTQYF
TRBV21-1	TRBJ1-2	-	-	TGTGCCAGCAGCAAAGGGGGGGACGGGGATGGCTACACCTTC	CASSKGGDGDGYTF
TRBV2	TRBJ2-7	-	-	TGTGCCAGCAGTGCGGTTTACGAGCAGTACTTC	CASSAVYEQYF